This TCR beta chain was identified during a study of T cell responses to AZD1222 COVID-19 vaccine. V was clipped by 3 bases and J by 6 bases; unmatched bases: 1. This CDR3 is built from 14 residues. Germline values: CDR1 MNHNS, CDR2 SASEGT. Here immunoSEQ multiplex PCR was the method, and the copy in TCRdb shows in-frame clones only, minus some. Of about 18,000 clones listed, roughly 80% are singletons. Points on this clone: Its antigen is as yet unknown.

Study observations and caveats: Only after the peak T cell response were repertoires sampled. Spike-specific TCRs gained breadth and depth after people received two AZD1222 doses. The CD4 TCRs associated with vaccination extended across spike and predominated at 160-218 and 743-854.

This material consisted of peripheral blood, taken 28 days after the second AZD1222 dose. The chain combines TRBV6-1 with TRBJ1-6; 8 bases align to TRBD1. The clonotype comes from an adult who received the AZD1222 COVID-19 vaccine. CDR3 DNA sequence: TGTGCCAGCAGTGACAGGGGGCTTAATTCACCCCTCCACTTT. Encoded protein: CASSDRGLNSPLHF.